This T cell receptor (beta chain) was obtained from a study of blood T cell repertoires in COVID-19. Study information: Samples taken during acute and convalescent COVID-19 were collected in the United States, Italy and Spain. PBMCs, B-cell-depleted T cells, or T cells were the source of the cDNA or gDNA that made up the material.

Data came from immunoSEQ multiplex PCR; TCRdb stores just in-frame clones and leaves some out. The sample shows roughly 200,000 clones, 70% to 90% of them seen only once. The germline gives CDR1 MNHNS, CDR2 SASEGT. The CDR3 length is 14 residues. V lost 1 base and J lost 0, with 6 bases in between. This clone was counted once. The TCR comes from a man aged 55 to 70 with active or convalescent COVID-19. This chain connects TRBV6-1 to TRBJ1-1; no reliable D call. The sequencing input was peripheral blood. The CDR3 here is CASSEGSVNTEAFF. DNA for the CDR3: TGTGCCAGCAGTGAAGGGTCAGTGAACACTGAAGCTTTCTTT.